This TCR beta chain was retrieved from a study of molecular identifiers for immune sequencing clone quantification. Study-wide background: Replicate RNA came from about 20,000 or 100,000 naive CD8 cells and was split five ways, and four parts were sequenced. Study-wide points: Underestimation of highly expanded clone sizes could arise where identical TCR molecules share a barcode.

The V segment lost 4 bases and the J segment 1 base; nucleotides outside the gene matches: 6. Germline V gene sequence: CDR1 SGHNT, CDR2 YYREEE (reference sequence). The length of the CDR3 is 15 residues. For bulk TCR libraries, previously described methods and listed TCR primers were used. A single record per CDR3 protein comes from TCRdb applying MiXCR to the PCR reads. Among a few hundred thousand distinct CDR3 sequences listed, about 23% were seen once. The CD8+CD4-CCR7+CD45RA+ phenotype defined the sorted naive CD8 T cells. This clonotype has ten or more counts. The antigen is undetermined. The chain carries TRBV5-4 and TRBJ2-3; 7 bases align to TRBD2. Specimen: naive CD8+ T cells from blood, with Jurkat cell RNA spiked in. As to subset: FACS-sorted CD8+CD4-CCR7+CD45RA+ naive T cells. The clonotype was recovered from a human donor in good health. Some libraries in this study had Jurkat cell RNA spiked in. The DNA of the CDR3 is TGTGCCAGCAGCAGAAGCGGGGTCGGCACAGATACGCAGTATTTT. Translating it yields CASSRSGVGTDTQYF. Full variable domain (remainder filled in from reference TRBV5-4 and TRBJ2-3): ETGVTQSPTHLIKTRGQQVTLRCSSQSGHNTVSWYQQALGQGPQFIFQYYREEENGRGNFPPRFSGLQFPNYSSELNVNALELDDSALYLCASSRSGVGTDTQYFGPGTRLTVL.